The following is a T cell receptor (beta chain) sequence with its context. The sample comes from a study of blood T cell repertoires in COVID-19. Study context: Nucleic acid was either cDNA or gDNA, and it came from T cells, B-cell-depleted T cells, or PBMCs.

Source study methods: Nucleated cell counts were estimated from reference gene primer amplification. Generated by immunoSEQ multiplex PCR, the TCRdb table keeps only in-frame clones and is missing some. The DNA gave D and trimming, while V, J and clone size come from that table. The sample includes approximately 230,000 clones, approximately 81% of them seen just once. Source material: peripheral blood. The sequence derives from a man aged 25 to 40 with active or convalescent COVID-19.

The CDR3 DNA follows: TGTGCCAGCAAACGGGAGGGGGGCAATGAGCAGTTCTTC. This translates into CASKREGGNEQFF. The chain carries TRBV25-1 and TRBJ2-1; TRBD2 matches at 8 bases. The CDR3 consists of 13 residues. Germline V CDR1 and CDR2: MGHDK, SYGVNS. The ends lost 7 bases at V and 6 bases at J; junction bases unmatched: 5.